This paragraph covers one T cell receptor (beta chain) sequence. What it binds is not known. This entry belongs to a study of shared clonotypes between healthy human individuals. Libraries were prepared by immunoSEQ multiplex PCR; TCRdb keeps only in-frame clonotypes and omits some of them. The table lists over a million clones, approximately 96% of them singletons, with roughly 1.1% in the top ten. The germline gives CDR1 SGDLS, CDR2 YYNGEE. Trimming stripped 3 bases from V and 0 bases from J, with 10 bases between. CDR3 length: 15 residues. Notes on the study in general: Naive CD4 clonotypes overlapped across a few donors at approximately 4.5%. Naive subsets typically showed greater estimated richness than memory subsets.

Sequenced input: naive CD4+ T cells sorted from blood. This sample's subset: CD45RA+ positively selected. J is TRBJ1-5 and V is TRBV9; D remains unclear. The TCR originated in a man under 40 in good health. In nucleotides, the CDR3 is TGTGCCAGCAGCGCTAGAGGTGTTAGCAATCAGCCCCAGCATTTT. This encodes CASSARGVSNQPQHF.